These 32 T cell receptor beta chains share one sample of origin, sequenced in a study of T cell repertoires in cytomegalovirus infection. In TCRdb, the reads were re-called with MiXCR into one record per CDR3 protein. The sample has 700,000 to 950,000 distinct CDR3 sequences, approximately 32% seen once. These receptors are not linked to any known antigen. The sequences come from cultured CD8+ T cells from PBMCs, collected from culture after CMV antigen stimulation. All receptors derive from a human donor in good health (CMV status not recorded). Some clones in this sample may be carry-over from other donors' samples.

The V and J genes are TRBV4-3 and TRBJ2-1, with TRBD1 identical over 7 bases. Germline V gene data show CDR1 as LGHNA and CDR2 as YSLEER. V was clipped by 0 bases and J by 8 bases; unmatched bases: 4. The CDR3 runs to 14 residues. The CDR3 loop is CASSQEQGWDEQFF. The CDR3 DNA follows: TGCGCCAGCAGCCAAGAACAGGGGTGGGATGAGCAGTTCTTC.

The sample holds a few counts of this clonotype. Germline is not matched at one junction end, which may reflect a read error. Written as DNA, the CDR3 is TGTGCCAGCAGCCCGACCAGCTCCCCGGGTGAGCAGTTCTTC. Protein product: CASSPTSSPGEQFF. The chain uses TRBV4-1 and TRBJ2-1, with D unclear. This CDR3 has 14 amino acids. Germline V gene lookup returns CDR1 MGHRA and CDR2 YSYEKL.

About this clonotype itself: Sequence at one end of the junction differs from germline and may be a read error. The chain uses TRBV10-3 and TRBJ2-1; 10 bases line up with TRBD2. The CDR3 covers 15 residues. The germline CDR1 and CDR2 sequences are ENHRY and SYGVKD. The CDR3 DNA follows: TGTGCCATCTCCCAAGCGGGGGGGTTATCCAATGAGCAATTCTTC. Encoded protein: CAISQAGGLSNEQFF.

In nucleotides, the CDR3 is TGCAGTGCTAGGGGGCAAGAGGGCGGGTATGAGCAGTTCTTC. Residues: CSARGQEGGYEQFF. The V gene is TRBV20-1, the J gene TRBJ2-1, with D perhaps given as TRBD1 or TRBD2 (5 bases each). Between the trimmed V and J ends, which lost 3 bases and 8 bases, there was a span of 17 bases. This CDR3 has 14 amino acids. Germline V lookup: CDR1 DFQATT, CDR2 SNEGSKA (reference sequence).

Of note for this clonotype: With a much larger clone just one base away, this may be a read error. The chain employs TRBV7-9 and TRBJ2-3; possibly TRBD2 for D (6 bases). Germline V gene lookup returns CDR1 SEHNR and CDR2 FQNEAQ (reference sequence). This CDR3 region has 16 residues. DNA for the CDR3: TGTACCAGCAGCGCAAGTCTGGGGGGTAGCACAGATACGCAGTATTTT. As protein: CTSSASLGGSTDTQYF.

This clonotype appeared many times. The gene calls are TRBV12-3 or TRBV12-4 and TRBJ1-4; D remains unclear. V was cut by 1 base and J by 7 bases, with 10 bases left in between. This CDR3 spans 14 amino acids. The CDR3, as DNA: TGTGCCAGCAGTTTAGGCATAGAAGGTGAAAAACTGTTTTTT. Amino acids: CASSLGIEGEKLFF.

Concerning this clonotype: The junction departs from the called germline gene at one end, perhaps through a read error. This chain joins TRBV10-3 and TRBJ2-1; 8 positions match TRBD2. The germline V gene encodes CDR1 ENHRY and CDR2 SYGVKD. The CDR3 runs 14 residues. CDR3 sequence: CVITGLAGDNEQFF. The CDR3 DNA reads as TGTGTCATCACCGGGCTAGCGGGCGACAATGAGCAGTTCTTC.

The chain combines TRBV10-3 with TRBJ2-7, with D perhaps TRBD1 or TRBD2 (6 bases each). Trimming removed 2 bases from V and 3 bases from J, with 11 bases in between. The CDR3 consists of 14 residues. CDR1 ENHRY and CDR2 SYGVKD come from the germline V gene. CDR3 DNA sequence: TGTGCCATCAGTGAGATTGGAGGGGGCTACGAGCAGTACTTC. Translated, it gives CAISEIGGGYEQYF.

On this clonotype itself: Possible read error: a much larger clone is one base away. The chain combines TRBV19 with TRBJ1-5; 7 bases fit TRBD1. Trimming at V came to 6 bases and at J to 0 bases, leaving 2 bases not matched to a gene. Germline-derived CDR1 and CDR2 are LNHDA and SQIVND (reference sequence). The CDR3 runs 14 residues. DNA of the CDR3: TGTGCCAGTAGGACAGGGTTTAGCAATCAGCCCCAGCATTTT. Protein product: CASRTGFSNQPQHF.

This sequence joins TRBV20-1 and TRBJ2-3; 9 positions match TRBD1. The V gene's germline CDR1 is DFQATT and CDR2 SNEGSKA (reference sequence). The CDR3 is made up of 14 amino acids. Trimming cost V 6 bases and J 4 bases; bases outside gene matches: 8. In DNA form, the CDR3 reads TGCAGTGCCCATACAGGGGGCGAGGCAGATACGCAGTATTTT. This sequence encodes CSAHTGGEADTQYF.

Comments on this clonotype: The junction departs from the called germline gene at one end, perhaps through a read error. This chain links TRBV7-7 with TRBJ2-1, with D hard to call. The CDR3 totals 14 residues. Germline loops: CDR1 SSHAT, CDR2 FNYEAQ (reference sequence). CDR3 residues: CASSLGFMSNEQFF. The CDR3 coding sequence is TGTGCTAGCAGCTTGGGTTTTATGTCAAATGAGCAGTTCTTC.

The V gene is TRBV7-3, the J gene TRBJ2-1, with a weak D call TRBD2 (7 bases). This CDR3 has 16 residues. The V gene's germline CDR1 is SGHTA and CDR2 FQGTGA. V lost 7 bases to trimming and J lost 2 bases, with 18 bases between them. CDR3 protein: CASTFAGAVTYNEQFF. DNA of the CDR3: TGTGCCAGCACCTTTGCGGGGGCCGTAACCTACAATGAGCAGTTCTTC.

The V gene is TRBV12-3 or TRBV12-4, the J gene TRBJ2-1; tentatively, D is TRBD1 or TRBD2 (6 bases each). The length of the CDR3 is 12 residues. V lost 3 bases and J 9 bases, leaving 9 bases between the germline ends. The CDR3 sequence is CASSFSGAEQFF. The CDR3 DNA reads TGTGCCAGCAGTTTTTCGGGGGCTGAGCAGTTCTTC.

This clonotype was counted a few times. This chain joins TRBV12-3 or TRBV12-4 and TRBJ2-1; 11 bases match TRBD2. The CDR3 has 16 residues. Unmatched junction bases numbered 4, after V lost 3 bases and J lost 3 bases. The CDR3 loop is CASSFIAGGYYNEQFF. In nucleotides, the CDR3 is TGTGCCAGCAGTTTTATAGCGGGGGGGTACTACAATGAGCAGTTCTTC.

The rearrangement links TRBV5-6 to TRBJ2-1; the D is unclear. CDR1 and CDR2 from the germline V gene are SGHDT and YYEEEE. The CDR3 consists of 15 residues. The V end lost 3 bases, the J end lost 0 bases, and 10 bases lay between the germline ends. CDR3 DNA sequence: TGTGCCAGCAGCTCCGGCTATACCTCCTACAATGAGCAGTTCTTC. This codes for CASSSGYTSYNEQFF. The full variable domain, its missing parts supplied by reference TRBV5-6 and TRBJ2-1, is DAGVTQSPTHLIKTRGQQVTLRCSPKSGHDTVSWYQQALGQGPQFIFQYYEEEERQRGNFPDRFSGHQFPNYSSELNVNALLLGDSALYLCASSSGYTSYNEQFFGPGTRLTVL.

The chain has TRBV5-1 and TRBJ1-2; TRBD1 aligns across 10 bases. The germline gives CDR1 SGHRS, CDR2 YFSETQ. The CDR3 has 17 amino acids. The V gene end was trimmed by 0 bases and the J gene end by 6 bases; junction bases not matched to a gene: 11. CDR3 DNA: TGCGCCAGCAGCTTGGACCTCACGGGACAGGGGATGAATGGCTACACCTTC. The encoded protein is CASSLDLTGQGMNGYTF.

The chain has TRBV6-5 and TRBJ2-7; possible D gene TRBD2, 6 bases. V lost 4 bases and J lost 2, with 24 bases in between. The CDR3 extends over 18 amino acids. In germline, CDR1 is MNHEY, CDR2 SVGAGI. CDR3 coding DNA: TGTGCCAGCAGTTGGGGGATGTTGGACACGACGGGAGCCTACGAGCAGTACTTC. This codes for CASSWGMLDTTGAYEQYF.

This clonotype was seen a few times. This chain connects TRBV11-3 to TRBJ2-3; unclear D gene. The CDR3 loop spans 14 amino acids. Trimming removed 6 bases at V and 6 bases at J, with 16 bases between. CDR1 is SGHNT, CDR2 YENEEA, per germline. CDR3 nucleotides: TGTGCCAGCAGTCAAGGCAGGATCCTTGATACGCAGTATTTT. Translated, it gives CASSQGRILDTQYF.

V usage is TRBV6-8 and J usage is TRBJ2-1; D may correspond to TRBD1 or TRBD2 (5 bases each). The CDR3 spans 16 residues. From germline, CDR1 is MNHGY and CDR2 SAAAGT. Between the trimmed V and J ends, which lost 5 bases and 0 bases, there was a span of 14 bases. This chain's CDR3 is CASSPGPLGSYNEQFF. The CDR3 DNA reads as TGTGCCAGCAGTCCGGGACCCTTGGGCTCCTACAATGAGCAGTTCTTC.

The chain uses TRBV27 and TRBJ2-1, with a possible D match to TRBD1 (6 bases). Germline values: CDR1 MNHEY, CDR2 SMNVEV (reference sequence). CDR3 size: 17 residues. V was trimmed by 6 bases and J by 2 bases, leaving 20 bases between them. The CDR3: CASSFFTAQGPYNEQFF. The CDR3, as DNA: TGTGCCAGCAGCTTCTTTACCGCGCAGGGGCCCTACAATGAGCAGTTCTTC.

In its sample, this clonotype was seen a few times. This chain joins TRBV7-6 and TRBJ1-5; maybe TRBD1 (5 bases). The CDR3 is 13 amino acids. V was cut by 5 bases and J by 7 bases, with 12 bases left in between. Germline V CDR1 and CDR2: SGHVS, FNYEAQ. The CDR3 region is CASSPQGVQPQHF. CDR3 DNA sequence: TGTGCCAGCAGCCCGCAGGGCGTCCAGCCCCAGCATTTT.

This clonotype has a count of ten or more. The V call is TRBV19, the J call TRBJ1-1; possible D gene TRBD1, 5 bases. The CDR3 is made up of 15 amino acids. Trimming pared 4 bases from V and 1 base from J, leaving 13 bases between. The germline CDR1 and CDR2 sequences are LNHDA and SQIVND (reference sequence). The CDR3 sequence: CASSNGITGNTEAFF. Written as DNA, the CDR3 is TGTGCCAGTAGTAACGGGATCACAGGGAACACTGAAGCTTTCTTT.

J is TRBJ1-2 and V is TRBV28, with D perhaps TRBD1 (5 bases). CDR1 is MDHEN, CDR2 SYDVKM, per germline. V lost 3 bases, J lost 4 bases, and 12 bases lay in between. The CDR3 totals 14 residues. This chain's CDR3 is CASSLFPGPYGYTF. The CDR3 DNA follows: TGTGCCAGCAGTTTGTTTCCAGGGCCCTATGGCTACACCTTC.

The V call is TRBV7-9, the J call TRBJ1-1, with TRBD1 identical over 9 bases. The V segment lost 4 bases and the J segment 8 bases; nucleotides outside the gene matches: 11. CDR3 length: 15 residues. CDR1 is SEHNR and CDR2 is FQNEAQ in the germline V gene (reference sequence). CDR3 amino acids: CASSSTDRGKKEAFF. The DNA for the CDR3 is TGTGCCAGCAGCTCTACGGACAGGGGTAAGAAGGAAGCTTTCTTT. Drawing the rest from reference TRBV7-9 and TRBJ1-1, the complete variable domain is DTGVSQNPRHKITKRGQNVTFRCDPISEHNRLYWYRQTLGQGPEFLTYFQNEAQLEKSRLLSDRFSAERPKGSFSTLEIQRTEQGDSAMYLCASSSTDRGKKEAFFGQGTRLTVV.

With respect to this clonotype: A read error may account for a junction end that differs from germline. The V gene is TRBV28, the J gene TRBJ1-1; D perhaps matches TRBD1 (6 bases). The length of the CDR3 is 14 residues. Germline V gives CDR1 MDHEN, CDR2 SYDVKM. The CDR3 nucleotides are TGTGCCTGCAGTCTTCCAAGGGGGTTCACTGAAGCTTTCTTT. Protein product: CACSLPRGFTEAFF.

This clonotype was seen ten or more times. The chain recombines TRBV7-2 with TRBJ2-5; D is ambiguous. The CDR3 is made up of 15 amino acids. Germline V CDR1 and CDR2: SGHTA, FQGNSA. The V end lost 1 base, the J end lost 5 bases, and 14 bases lay between the germline ends. Written as DNA, the CDR3 is TGTGCCAGCAGCTTAGGGCTTCGGGTTGGGGAGACCCAGTACTTC. Translation gives CASSLGLRVGETQYF. Drawing the rest from reference TRBV7-2 and TRBJ2-5, the complete variable domain is GAGVSQSPSNKVTEKGKDVELRCDPISGHTALYWYRQSLGQGLEFLIYFQGNSAPDKSGLPSDRFSAERTGGSVSTLTIQRTQQEDSAVYLCASSLGLRVGETQYFGPGTRLLVL.

The rearrangement uses TRBV19 and TRBJ2-2, with unresolved D. CDR1 and CDR2 from the germline V gene are LNHDA and SQIVND (reference sequence). V lost 7 bases and J lost 4, with 10 bases in between. The CDR3 consists of 13 residues. The CDR3 region is CASTPFTTGELFF. The CDR3 DNA reads TGTGCCAGTACCCCCTTCACCACCGGGGAGCTGTTTTTT.

This sequence joins TRBV27 and TRBJ2-1, with D possibly matching TRBD1 (5 bases). CDR1 MNHEY and CDR2 SMNVEV come from the germline V gene (reference sequence). Trimming pared 0 bases from V and 0 bases from J, leaving 9 bases between. This CDR3 contains 16 residues. CDR3 region: CASSLSSGLSYNEQFF. CDR3 sequence (DNA): TGTGCCAGCAGTTTATCTTCAGGGCTCTCCTACAATGAGCAGTTCTTC.

This clonotype was seen a handful of times. J is TRBJ2-1 and V is TRBV9; maybe TRBD2 (5 bases). Trimming pared 2 bases from V and 6 bases from J, leaving 24 bases between. From germline, CDR1 is SGDLS and CDR2 YYNGEE. CDR3 length: 18 amino acids. The CDR3 reads CASSVPLAGSAGVNEQFF. The CDR3 DNA reads as TGTGCCAGCAGCGTCCCCCTAGCTGGGTCGGCGGGTGTCAATGAGCAGTTCTTC.

This clonotype was detected once. The chain combines TRBV5-1 with TRBJ2-1; 9 positions agree with TRBD1. V lost 1 base, J lost 6 bases, and 11 bases stayed unmatched. There are 17 residues in the CDR3. Germline CDR1 SGHRS, CDR2 YFSETQ. For the CDR3, the DNA is TGCGCCAGCAGCTTGAACCCCGGGACAGGGTGGTCCAATGAGCAGTTCTTC. This sequence encodes CASSLNPGTGWSNEQFF.

This clonotype was detected only a few times. The gene calls are TRBV6-4 and TRBJ1-1; D is uncertain. The germline V and J ends were trimmed by 0 bases and 1 base, with 9 bases remaining between them. The CDR3 runs to 15 residues. Per the germline V gene, CDR1 is MRHNA and CDR2 is SNTAGT. CDR3 sequence: CASSDSWSTNTEAFF. CDR3 in DNA: TGTGCCAGCAGTGACTCGTGGAGTACGAACACTGAAGCTTTCTTT.

This rearrangement joins TRBV27 to TRBJ1-6, with TRBD1 identical over 7 bases. CDR3 size: 17 residues. J lost 0 bases, V lost 6 bases, and 8 bases had no gene match. In germline, CDR1 is MNHEY, CDR2 SMNVEV (reference sequence). CDR3 nucleotides: TGTGCCAGCAGAGCCGGGACAGAGCTCTCCTATAATTCACCCCTCCACTTT. It encodes CASRAGTELSYNSPLHF.